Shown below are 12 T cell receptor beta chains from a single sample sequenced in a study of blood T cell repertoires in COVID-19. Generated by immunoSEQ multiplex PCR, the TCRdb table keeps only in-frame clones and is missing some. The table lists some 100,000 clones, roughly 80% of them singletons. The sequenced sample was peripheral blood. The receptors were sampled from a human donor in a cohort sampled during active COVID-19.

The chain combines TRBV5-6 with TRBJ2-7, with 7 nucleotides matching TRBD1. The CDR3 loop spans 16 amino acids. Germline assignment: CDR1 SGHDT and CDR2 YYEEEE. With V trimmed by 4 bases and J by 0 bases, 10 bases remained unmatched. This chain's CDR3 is CASSPFRDRSSYEQYF. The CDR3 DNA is TGTGCCAGCAGCCCTTTCCGGGACAGAAGCTCCTACGAGCAGTACTTC.

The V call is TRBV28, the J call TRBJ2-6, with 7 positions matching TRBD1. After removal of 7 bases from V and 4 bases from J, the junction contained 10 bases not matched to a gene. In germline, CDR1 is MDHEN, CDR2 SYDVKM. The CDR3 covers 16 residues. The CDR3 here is CASKGTVRLGANVLTF. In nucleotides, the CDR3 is TGTGCCAGCAAAGGGACAGTCCGGCTAGGGGCCAACGTCCTGACTTTC. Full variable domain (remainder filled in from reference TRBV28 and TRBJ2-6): DVKVTQSSRYLVKRTGEKVFLECVQDMDHENMFWYRQDPGLGLRLIYFSYDVKMKEKGDIPEGYSVSREKKERFSLILESASTNQTSMYLCASKGTVRLGANVLTFGAGSRLTVL.

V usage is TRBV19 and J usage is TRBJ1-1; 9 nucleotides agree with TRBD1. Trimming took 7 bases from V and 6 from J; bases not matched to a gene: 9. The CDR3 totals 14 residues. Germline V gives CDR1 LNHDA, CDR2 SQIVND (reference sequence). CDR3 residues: CASTHTGGPPEAFF. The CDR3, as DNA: TGTGCCAGTACCCATACAGGGGGCCCACCTGAAGCTTTCTTT. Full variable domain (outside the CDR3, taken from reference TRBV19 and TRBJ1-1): DGGITQSPKYLFRKEGQNVTLSCEQNLNHDAMYWYRQDPGQGLRLIYYSQIVNDFQKGDIAEGYSVSREKKESFPLTVTSAQKNPTAFYLCASTHTGGPPEAFFGQGTRLTVV.

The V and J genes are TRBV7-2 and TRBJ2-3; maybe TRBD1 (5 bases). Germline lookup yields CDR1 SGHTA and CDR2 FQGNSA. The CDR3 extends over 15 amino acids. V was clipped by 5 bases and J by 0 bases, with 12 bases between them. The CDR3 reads CASSHGGASTDTQYF. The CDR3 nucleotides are TGTGCCAGCAGCCACGGTGGGGCGAGCACAGATACGCAGTATTTT.

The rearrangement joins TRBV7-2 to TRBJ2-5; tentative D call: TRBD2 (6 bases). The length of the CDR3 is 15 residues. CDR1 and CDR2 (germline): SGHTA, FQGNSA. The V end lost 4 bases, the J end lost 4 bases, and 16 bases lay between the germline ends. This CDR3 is CASSYRRGTGETQYF. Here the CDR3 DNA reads TGTGCCAGCAGCTACCGGAGGGGAACGGGAGAGACCCAGTACTTC.

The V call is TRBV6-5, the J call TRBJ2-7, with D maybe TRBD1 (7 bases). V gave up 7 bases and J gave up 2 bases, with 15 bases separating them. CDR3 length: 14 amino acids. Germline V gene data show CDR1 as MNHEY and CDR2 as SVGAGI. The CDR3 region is CASTQGGPPYEQYF. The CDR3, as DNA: TGTGCCAGCACCCAGGGGGGACCTCCCTACGAGCAGTACTTC.

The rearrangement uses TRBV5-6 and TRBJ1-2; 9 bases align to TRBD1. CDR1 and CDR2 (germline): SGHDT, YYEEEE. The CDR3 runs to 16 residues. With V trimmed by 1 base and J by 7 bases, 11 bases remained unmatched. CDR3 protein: CASSLFGRDRDGGYTF. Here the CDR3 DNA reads TGTGCCAGCAGCTTGTTTGGGAGGGACAGGGACGGTGGCTACACCTTC.

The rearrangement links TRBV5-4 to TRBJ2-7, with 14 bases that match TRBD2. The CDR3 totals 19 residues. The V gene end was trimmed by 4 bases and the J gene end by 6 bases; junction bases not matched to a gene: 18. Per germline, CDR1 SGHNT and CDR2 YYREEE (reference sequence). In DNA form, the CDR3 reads TGTGCCAGCAGCCCGGGACTAGCGGGAGAGCACGGGGACCCTACCGAGCAGTACTTC. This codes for CASSPGLAGEHGDPTEQYF.

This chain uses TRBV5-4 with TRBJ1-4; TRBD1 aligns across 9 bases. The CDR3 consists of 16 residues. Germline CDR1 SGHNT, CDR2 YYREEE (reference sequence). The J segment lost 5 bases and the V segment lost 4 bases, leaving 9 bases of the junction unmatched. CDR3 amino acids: CASSTKQGANNEKLFF. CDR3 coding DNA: TGTGCCAGCAGCACAAAACAGGGGGCGAACAATGAAAAACTGTTTTTT.

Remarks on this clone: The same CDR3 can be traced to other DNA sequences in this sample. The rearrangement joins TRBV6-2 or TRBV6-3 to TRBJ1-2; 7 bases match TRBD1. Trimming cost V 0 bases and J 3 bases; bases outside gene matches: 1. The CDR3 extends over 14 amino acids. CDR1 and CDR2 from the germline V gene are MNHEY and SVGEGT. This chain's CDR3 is CASSYSGGDYGYTF. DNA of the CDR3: TGTGCCAGCAGTTACTCAGGGGGCGACTATGGCTACACCTTC.

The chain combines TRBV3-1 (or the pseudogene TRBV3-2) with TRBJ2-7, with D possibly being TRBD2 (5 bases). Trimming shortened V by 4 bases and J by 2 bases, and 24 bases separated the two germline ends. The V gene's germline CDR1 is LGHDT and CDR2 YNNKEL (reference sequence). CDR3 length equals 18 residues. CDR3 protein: CASSPYSGSGKITYEQYF. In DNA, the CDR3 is TGTGCCAGCAGCCCCTACTCGGGGTCGGGGAAGATCACCTACGAGCAGTACTTC.

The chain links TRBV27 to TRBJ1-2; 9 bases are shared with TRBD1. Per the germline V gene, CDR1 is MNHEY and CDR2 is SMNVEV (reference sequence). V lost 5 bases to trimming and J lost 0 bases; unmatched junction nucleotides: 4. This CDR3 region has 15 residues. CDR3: CASSKQGAPNYGYTF. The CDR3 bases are TGTGCCAGCAGTAAACAGGGGGCGCCTAACTATGGCTACACCTTC.